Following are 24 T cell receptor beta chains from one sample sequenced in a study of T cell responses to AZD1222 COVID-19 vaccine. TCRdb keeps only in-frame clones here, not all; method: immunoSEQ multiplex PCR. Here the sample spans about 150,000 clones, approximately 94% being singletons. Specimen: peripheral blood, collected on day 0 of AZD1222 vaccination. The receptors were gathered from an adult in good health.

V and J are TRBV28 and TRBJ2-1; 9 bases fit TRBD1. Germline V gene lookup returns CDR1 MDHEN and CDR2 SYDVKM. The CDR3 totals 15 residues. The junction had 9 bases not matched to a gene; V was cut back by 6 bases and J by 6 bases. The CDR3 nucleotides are TGTGCCAGCAGGACCGGGACAGGGTTACCCAATGAGCAGTTCTTC. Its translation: CASRTGTGLPNEQFF. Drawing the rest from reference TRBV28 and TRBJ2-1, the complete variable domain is DVKVTQSSRYLVKRTGEKVFLECVQDMDHENMFWYRQDPGLGLRLIYFSYDVKMKEKGDIPEGYSVSREKKERFSLILESASTNQTSMYLCASRTGTGLPNEQFFGPGTRLTVL.

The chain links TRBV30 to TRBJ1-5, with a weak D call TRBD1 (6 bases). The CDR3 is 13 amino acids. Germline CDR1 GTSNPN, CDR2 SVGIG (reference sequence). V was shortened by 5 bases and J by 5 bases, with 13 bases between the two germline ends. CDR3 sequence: CAWSQGLHQPQHF. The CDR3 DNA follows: TGTGCCTGGTCACAGGGTCTGCATCAGCCCCAGCATTTT.

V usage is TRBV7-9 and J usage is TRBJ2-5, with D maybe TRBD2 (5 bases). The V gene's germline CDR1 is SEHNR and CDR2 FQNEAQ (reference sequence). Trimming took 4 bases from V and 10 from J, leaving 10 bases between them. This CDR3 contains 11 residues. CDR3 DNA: TGTGCCAGCAGCTCACCCGGGGACCAGTACTTC. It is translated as CASSSPGDQYF.

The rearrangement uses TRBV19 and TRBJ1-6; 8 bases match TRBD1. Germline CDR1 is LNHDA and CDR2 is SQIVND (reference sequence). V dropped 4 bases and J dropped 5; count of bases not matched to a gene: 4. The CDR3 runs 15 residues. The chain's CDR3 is CASSTTGVHNSPLHF. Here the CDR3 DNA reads TGTGCCAGTAGTACGACAGGGGTTCATAATTCACCCCTCCACTTT.

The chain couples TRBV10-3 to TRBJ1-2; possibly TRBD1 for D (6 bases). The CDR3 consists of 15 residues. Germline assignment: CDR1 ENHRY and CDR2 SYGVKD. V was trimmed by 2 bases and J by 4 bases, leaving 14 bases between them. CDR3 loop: CAISEGRTVIYGYTF. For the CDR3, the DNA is TGTGCCATCAGTGAGGGGAGGACAGTCATCTATGGCTACACCTTC.

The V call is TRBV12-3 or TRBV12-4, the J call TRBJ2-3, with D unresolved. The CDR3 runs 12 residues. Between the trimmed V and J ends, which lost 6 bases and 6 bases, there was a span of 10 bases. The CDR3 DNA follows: TGTGCCAGCAGCCCCGGGTCGGATACGCAGTATTTT. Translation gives CASSPGSDTQYF.

The DNA of the CDR3 is TGTGCCAGCAGTCCTACCTCCTACAATGAGCAGTTCTTC. Translation gives CASSPTSYNEQFF. The chain couples TRBV13 to TRBJ2-1; D unresolved. V lost 6 bases and J lost 0, with 6 bases in between. Germline CDR1 is PRHDT and CDR2 is FYEKMQ (reference sequence). There are 13 residues in the CDR3.

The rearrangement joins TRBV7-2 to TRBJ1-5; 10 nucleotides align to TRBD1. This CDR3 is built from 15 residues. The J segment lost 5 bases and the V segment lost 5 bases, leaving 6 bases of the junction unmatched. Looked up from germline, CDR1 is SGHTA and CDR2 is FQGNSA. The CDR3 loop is CASSRTGTGDQPQHF. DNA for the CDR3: TGTGCCAGCAGCAGAACCGGGACAGGGGATCAGCCCCAGCATTTT. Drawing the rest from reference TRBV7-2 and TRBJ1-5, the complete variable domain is GAGVSQSPSNKVTEKGKDVELRCDPISGHTALYWYRQSLGQGLEFLIYFQGNSAPDKSGLPSDRFSAERTGGSVSTLTIQRTQQEDSAVYLCASSRTGTGDQPQHFGDGTRLSIL.

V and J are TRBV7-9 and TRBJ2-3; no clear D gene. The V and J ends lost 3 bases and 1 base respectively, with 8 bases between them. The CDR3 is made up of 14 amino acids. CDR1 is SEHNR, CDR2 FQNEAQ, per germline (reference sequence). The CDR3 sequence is CASSFSQGTDTQYF. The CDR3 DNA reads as TGTGCCAGCAGCTTTAGCCAGGGCACAGATACGCAGTATTTT.

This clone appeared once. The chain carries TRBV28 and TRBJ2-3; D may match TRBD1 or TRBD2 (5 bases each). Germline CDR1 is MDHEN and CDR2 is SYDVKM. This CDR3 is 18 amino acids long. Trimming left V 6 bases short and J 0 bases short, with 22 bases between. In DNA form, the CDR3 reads TGTGCCAGCAGCCGATACAGGACAAAGCGGAAGAGCACAGATACGCAGTATTTT. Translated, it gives CASSRYRTKRKSTDTQYF.

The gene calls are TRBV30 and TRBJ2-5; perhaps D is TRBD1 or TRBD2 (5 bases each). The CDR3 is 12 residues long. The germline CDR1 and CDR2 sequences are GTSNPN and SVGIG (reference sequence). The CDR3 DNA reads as TGTGCTGGAGGCCGTGACAGAGAGACCCAGTACTTC. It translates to CAGGRDRETQYF.

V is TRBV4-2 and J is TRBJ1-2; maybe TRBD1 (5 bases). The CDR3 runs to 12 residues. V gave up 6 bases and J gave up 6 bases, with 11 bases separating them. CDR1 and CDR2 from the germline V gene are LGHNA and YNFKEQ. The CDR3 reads CASRMGQDGYTF. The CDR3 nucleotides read TGTGCCAGCAGGATGGGGCAGGATGGCTACACCTTC.

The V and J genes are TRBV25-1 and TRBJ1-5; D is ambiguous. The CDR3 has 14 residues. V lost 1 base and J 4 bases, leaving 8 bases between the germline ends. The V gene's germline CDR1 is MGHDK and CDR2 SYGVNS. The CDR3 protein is CASSEFGGNQPQHF. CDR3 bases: TGTGCCAGCAGTGAATTCGGCGGGAATCAGCCCCAGCATTTT.

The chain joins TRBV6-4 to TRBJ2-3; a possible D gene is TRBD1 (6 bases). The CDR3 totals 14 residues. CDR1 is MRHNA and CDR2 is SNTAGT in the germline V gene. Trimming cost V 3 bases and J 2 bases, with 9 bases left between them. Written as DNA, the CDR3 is TGTGCCAGCAGTGAGGCAGGGGACACAGATACGCAGTATTTT. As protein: CASSEAGDTDTQYF.

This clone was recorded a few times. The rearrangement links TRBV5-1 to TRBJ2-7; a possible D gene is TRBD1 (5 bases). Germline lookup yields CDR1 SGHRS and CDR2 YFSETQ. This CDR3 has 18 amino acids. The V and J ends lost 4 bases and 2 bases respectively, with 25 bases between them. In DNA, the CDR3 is TGCGCCAGCAGCAAAACCGGAACAGGAATGCGTTATACCTACGAGCAGTACTTC. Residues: CASSKTGTGMRYTYEQYF.

The CDR3 DNA reads as TGTGCCAGCAGTTACTCCACACCGACTCCTAATCAGCCCCAGCATTTT. It encodes CASSYSTPTPNQPQHF. The rearrangement links TRBV6-5 to TRBJ1-5; D gene ambiguous. V lost 0 bases and J 4 bases, leaving 13 bases between the germline ends. Germline loops: CDR1 MNHEY, CDR2 SVGAGI. This CDR3 has 16 amino acids.

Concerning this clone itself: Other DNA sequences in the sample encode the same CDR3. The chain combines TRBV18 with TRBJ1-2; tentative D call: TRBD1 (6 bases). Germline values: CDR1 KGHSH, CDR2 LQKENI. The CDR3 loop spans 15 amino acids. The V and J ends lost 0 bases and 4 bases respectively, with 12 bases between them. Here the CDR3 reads CASSPPEGGGYGYTF. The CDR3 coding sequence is TGTGCCAGCTCACCACCGGAGGGGGGAGGCTATGGCTACACCTTC. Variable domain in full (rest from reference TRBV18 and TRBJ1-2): NAGVMQNPRHLVRRRGQEARLRCSPMKGHSHVYWYRQLPEEGLKFMVYLQKENIIDESGMPKERFSAEFPKEGPSILRIQQVVRGDSAAYFCASSPPEGGGYGYTFGSGTRLTVV.

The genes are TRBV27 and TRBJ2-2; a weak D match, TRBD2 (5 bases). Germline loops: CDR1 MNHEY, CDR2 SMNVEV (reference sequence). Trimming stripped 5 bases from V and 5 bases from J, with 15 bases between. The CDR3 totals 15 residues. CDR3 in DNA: TGTGCCAGCAGTACCATCCGAGGGCTTACCGGGGAGCTGTTTTTT. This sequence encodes CASSTIRGLTGELFF.

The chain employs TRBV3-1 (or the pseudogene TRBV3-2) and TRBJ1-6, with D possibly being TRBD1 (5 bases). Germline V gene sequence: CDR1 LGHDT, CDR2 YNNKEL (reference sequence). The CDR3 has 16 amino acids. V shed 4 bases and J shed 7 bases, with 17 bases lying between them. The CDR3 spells CASSPGLYLGNSPLHF. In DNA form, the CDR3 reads TGTGCCAGCAGCCCGGGGCTCTACCTTGGGAATTCACCCCTCCACTTT.

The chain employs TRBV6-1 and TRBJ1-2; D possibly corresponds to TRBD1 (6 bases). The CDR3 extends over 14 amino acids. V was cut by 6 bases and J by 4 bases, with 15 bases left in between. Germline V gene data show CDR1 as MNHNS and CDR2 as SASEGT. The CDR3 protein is CASRDSQHAYGYTF. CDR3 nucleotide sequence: TGTGCCAGCAGGGACAGCCAGCATGCCTATGGCTACACCTTC.

The CDR3 spells CASSRDRGINYGYTF. DNA for the CDR3: TGTGCCAGCAGCCGAGACAGGGGTATCAACTATGGCTACACCTTC. The chain carries TRBV3-1 (or the pseudogene TRBV3-2) and TRBJ1-2, with TRBD1 matching 8 bases. The CDR3 is made up of 15 amino acids. Germline CDR1 LGHDT, CDR2 YNNKEL (reference sequence). V shed 4 bases, J shed 2 bases, and the junction held 6 bases outside the gene matches.

The CDR3 sequence: CASSQDHGRLGETQYF. CDR3 nucleotides: TGTGCCAGCAGCCAAGATCATGGCAGGTTGGGGGAGACCCAGTACTTC. The chain combines TRBV3-1 (or the pseudogene TRBV3-2) with TRBJ2-5; D ambiguous. There are 16 residues in the CDR3. The V end lost 0 bases, the J end lost 5 bases, and 16 bases lay between the germline ends. Germline V CDR1 and CDR2: LGHDT, YNNKEL (reference sequence).

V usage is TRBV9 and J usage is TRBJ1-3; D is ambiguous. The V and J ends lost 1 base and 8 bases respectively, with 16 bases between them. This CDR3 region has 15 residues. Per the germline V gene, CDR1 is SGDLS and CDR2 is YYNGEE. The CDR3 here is CASSVRGFGEDTIYF. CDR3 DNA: TGTGCCAGCAGCGTACGGGGATTCGGCGAGGACACCATATATTTT.

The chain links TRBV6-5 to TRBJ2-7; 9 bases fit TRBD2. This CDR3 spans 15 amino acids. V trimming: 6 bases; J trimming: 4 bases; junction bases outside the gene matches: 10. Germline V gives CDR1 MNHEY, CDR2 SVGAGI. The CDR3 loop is CASRTIAGEVYEQYF. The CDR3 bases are TGTGCCAGCAGGACTATAGCGGGGGAGGTGTACGAGCAGTACTTC.